This T cell receptor beta chain was documented in a study of blood T cell repertoires in COVID-19. Background on the study: Material from acute and convalescent COVID-19 was sourced from the United States, Italy and Spain. From T cells, B-cell-depleted T cells, or PBMCs came the material, which was cDNA or gDNA.

This clone was observed a single time. The data were produced by immunoSEQ multiplex PCR, yet TCRdb's version contains in-frame clones alone and is incomplete. In the table there are about 160,000 clones, 70% to 90% of which are singletons. This TCR was sampled from a woman in her seventies with acute or convalescent COVID-19. Input material: peripheral blood.

The CDR3 DNA follows: TGCGCCAGCAGCCAAGTAACTGGAAACACCATATATTTT. Amino acids: CASSQVTGNTIYF. This chain uses TRBV4-1 with TRBJ1-3; D is ambiguous. Germline V CDR1 and CDR2: MGHRA, YSYEKL. The CDR3 runs 13 residues. Trimming took 1 base from V and 2 from J, leaving 3 bases between them.